These T cell receptor beta chains were read from a single sample in a study of cytomegalovirus exposure and HLA in healthy donors. Assay: immunoSEQ multiplex PCR; the TCRdb copy retains only in-frame clones and omits some. Of under 200,000 clones detected, 70% to 85% appear once; the ten largest clones hold approximately 0.7%. The sample comprised PBMCs. The receptors shown here come from a woman aged 40 to 50 in good health and CMV-seronegative. CDR3s include the opening cysteine and the closing phenylalanine or tryptophan. A D gene is named only where the DNA matches it firmly.

v_gene: TRBV9; j_gene: TRBJ1-2; d_gene: -; CDR3aa: CASSVDSENYGYTF
v_gene: TRBV19; j_gene: TRBJ2-6; d_gene: -; CDR3aa: CASQAGSGANVLTF
v_gene: TRBV20-1; j_gene: TRBJ1-2; d_gene: TRBD1; CDR3aa: CSAEGQDGYTF
v_gene: TRBV5-1; j_gene: TRBJ2-7; d_gene: -; CDR3aa: CASSTAGLYEQYF
v_gene: TRBV6-1; j_gene: TRBJ1-2; d_gene: -; CDR3aa: CASSAGGVNYGYTF
v_gene: TRBV5-1; j_gene: TRBJ2-1; d_gene: TRBD2; CDR3aa: CASSGVAGVNNEQFF
v_gene: TRBV28; j_gene: TRBJ2-4; d_gene: TRBD2; CDR3aa: CASSWTSGRGNIQYF
v_gene: TRBV7-2; j_gene: TRBJ1-3; d_gene: -; CDR3aa: CASSLDRYSGNTIYF
v_gene: TRBV29-1; j_gene: TRBJ2-3; d_gene: TRBD1; CDR3aa: CSVGPGQGARTDTQYF
v_gene: TRBV10-2; j_gene: TRBJ2-6; d_gene: -; CDR3aa: CASSEAGISGANVLTF
v_gene: TRBV7-8; j_gene: TRBJ2-5; d_gene: TRBD1; CDR3aa: CASSLFRGREETQYF
v_gene: TRBV5-6; j_gene: TRBJ1-6; d_gene: TRBD1; CDR3aa: CASSVDRVPYNSPLHF
v_gene: TRBV30; j_gene: TRBJ1-4; d_gene: -; CDR3aa: CAWTGLAEKLFF
v_gene: TRBV5-1; j_gene: TRBJ2-7; d_gene: TRBD1; CDR3aa: CASTSTGTGEQYF
v_gene: TRBV6-5; j_gene: TRBJ2-3; d_gene: TRBD2; CDR3aa: CASRSPAGGTDTQYF
v_gene: TRBV7-2; j_gene: TRBJ1-6; d_gene: -; CDR3aa: CASSLLQEYNSPLHF
v_gene: TRBV5-4; j_gene: TRBJ2-7; d_gene: TRBD2; CDR3aa: CASSLESGRGTYEQYF
v_gene: TRBV6-4; j_gene: TRBJ1-6; d_gene: -; CDR3aa: CASSRDYSSYNSPLHF
v_gene: TRBV19; j_gene: TRBJ2-7; d_gene: TRBD1; CDR3aa: CASSLHRGVSYEQYF
v_gene: TRBV9; j_gene: TRBJ1-3; d_gene: TRBD1; CDR3aa: CASSVLDRVSGNTIYF
v_gene: TRBV6-1; j_gene: TRBJ1-4; d_gene: -; CDR3aa: CASSVLSGGQGEKLFF
v_gene: TRBV9; j_gene: TRBJ1-4; d_gene: -; CDR3aa: CASSVEQGDEKLFF
v_gene: TRBV27; j_gene: TRBJ2-1; d_gene: -; CDR3aa: CASSLSGLEQFF
v_gene: TRBV29-1; j_gene: TRBJ2-3; d_gene: -; CDR3aa: CSVRQGITDTQYF
v_gene: TRBV28; j_gene: TRBJ1-5; d_gene: -; CDR3aa: CASSLWGEGQPQHF
v_gene: TRBV5-6; j_gene: TRBJ1-1; d_gene: -; CDR3aa: CASSTSLQATEAFF
v_gene: TRBV5-6; j_gene: TRBJ2-5; d_gene: TRBD1; CDR3aa: CASSLGSGQGQFGETQYF
v_gene: TRBV10-3; j_gene: TRBJ1-2; d_gene: TRBD1; CDR3aa: CATAEGALGYTF
v_gene: TRBV4-2; j_gene: TRBJ2-1; d_gene: TRBD2; CDR3aa: CASSQETSGSLNEQFF
v_gene: TRBV7-2; j_gene: TRBJ2-2; d_gene: TRBD1; CDR3aa: CASSPLGQINTGELFF
v_gene: TRBV7-3; j_gene: TRBJ2-1; d_gene: TRBD2; CDR3aa: CASSLTVAGGYEQFF
v_gene: TRBV6-4; j_gene: TRBJ2-2; d_gene: TRBD1; CDR3aa: CASGTGSTGELFF
v_gene: TRBV10-3; j_gene: TRBJ2-2; d_gene: -; CDR3aa: CAISESTGGPLNTGELFF
v_gene: TRBV10-1; j_gene: TRBJ2-5; d_gene: -; CDR3aa: CASTRRRTQYF
v_gene: TRBV27; j_gene: TRBJ1-1; d_gene: TRBD1; CDR3aa: CASSPWTGGGDTEAFF
v_gene: TRBV15; j_gene: TRBJ2-7; d_gene: -; CDR3aa: CATSVVRGYEQYF
v_gene: TRBV5-4; j_gene: TRBJ1-2; d_gene: TRBD1; CDR3aa: CASSPGTGGAGYGYTF
v_gene: TRBV28; j_gene: TRBJ2-4; d_gene: TRBD2; CDR3aa: CASSSGTSGRGQYF
v_gene: TRBV10-3; j_gene: TRBJ2-3; d_gene: -; CDR3aa: CAISEGGRGSTDTQYF
v_gene: TRBV19; j_gene: TRBJ1-4; d_gene: -; CDR3aa: CASHRVNEKLFF
v_gene: TRBV9; j_gene: TRBJ1-2; d_gene: TRBD1; CDR3aa: CASSTDRGPYGYTF
v_gene: TRBV6-4; j_gene: TRBJ2-3; d_gene: TRBD2; CDR3aa: CASSDSLAGSSDTQYF
v_gene: TRBV18; j_gene: TRBJ2-3; d_gene: -; CDR3aa: CASSPRGADTQYF
v_gene: TRBV13; j_gene: TRBJ2-1; d_gene: TRBD1; CDR3aa: CASSPADRGFDEQFF
v_gene: TRBV28; j_gene: TRBJ2-7; d_gene: TRBD2; CDR3aa: CASSFWSGGACEQYF
v_gene: TRBV28; j_gene: TRBJ2-7; d_gene: -; CDR3aa: CASQVGTLYEQYF
v_gene: TRBV28; j_gene: TRBJ2-2; d_gene: TRBD2; CDR3aa: CASRLWTSGRRGELFF